The clone carrying this T cell receptor beta chain was observed many times. Its antigen is not known. J gave up 4 bases and V 4 bases, and 1 base lay outside the gene matches. Germline V gives CDR1 DFQATT, CDR2 SNEGSKA (reference sequence). The CDR3 sequence is 12 residues long. The data originate from a study of Graves' ophthalmopathy and Graves' hyperthyroidism. Study results and limitations: Built on 13 signatures, a model told ophthalmopathy apart from stable hyperthyroidism with about 91% sensitivity and around 80% specificity.

Patients were excluded if they had other autoimmune diseases or uncontrolled infections, and likewise if pregnancy or lactation applied. Scientists amplified the TCR beta CDR3 regions from RNA transcripts. HTBI-primed RT-PCR formed the first round, and a multiplex PCR formed the second. TCRdb reprocessed the multiplex PCR reads via MiXCR and lists one record per CDR3 protein. The table has a few hundred thousand distinct CDR3 sequences, less than 20% seen once. The sequenced material came from peripheral blood. J is TRBJ1-2 and V is TRBV20-1, with 9 bases aligning to TRBD1. The sequence was obtained from a woman aged 18-29 years with stable Graves' hyperthyroidism. This chain's CDR3 is CSATDRGYGYTF. CDR3 DNA: TGCAGTGCTACGGACAGGGGCTATGGCTACACCTTC.